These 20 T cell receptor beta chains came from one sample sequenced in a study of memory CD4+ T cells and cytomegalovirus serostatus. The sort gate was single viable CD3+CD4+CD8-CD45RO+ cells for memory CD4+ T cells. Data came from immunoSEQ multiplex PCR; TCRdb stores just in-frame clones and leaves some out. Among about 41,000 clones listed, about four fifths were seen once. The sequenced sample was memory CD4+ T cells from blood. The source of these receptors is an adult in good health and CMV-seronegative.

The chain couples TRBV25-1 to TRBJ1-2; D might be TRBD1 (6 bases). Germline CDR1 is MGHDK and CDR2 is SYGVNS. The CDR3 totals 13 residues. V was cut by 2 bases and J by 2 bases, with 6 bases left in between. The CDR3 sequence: CASSEGQNYGYTF. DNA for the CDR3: TGTGCCAGCAGTGAAGGACAGAACTATGGCTACACCTTC.

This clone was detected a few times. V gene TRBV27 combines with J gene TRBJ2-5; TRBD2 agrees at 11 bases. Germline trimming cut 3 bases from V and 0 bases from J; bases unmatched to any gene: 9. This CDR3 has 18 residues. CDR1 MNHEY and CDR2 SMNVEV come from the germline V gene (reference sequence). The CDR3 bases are TGTGCCAGCAGTTTTCGGGCTAGCGGGGGGCTGTACCAAGAGACCCAGTACTTC. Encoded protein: CASSFRASGGLYQETQYF.

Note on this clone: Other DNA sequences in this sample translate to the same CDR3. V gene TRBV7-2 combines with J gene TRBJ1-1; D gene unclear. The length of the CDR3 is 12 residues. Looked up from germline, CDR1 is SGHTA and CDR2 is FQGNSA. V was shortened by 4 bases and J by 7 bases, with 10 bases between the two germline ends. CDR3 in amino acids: CASSSPDREAFF. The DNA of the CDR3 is TGTGCCAGCAGCTCCCCCGACCGTGAAGCTTTCTTT.

The CDR3 region is CASSPGMNTEAFF. CDR3 sequence (DNA): TGTGCCAGCAGCCCCGGAATGAACACTGAAGCTTTCTTT. This chain links TRBV7-3 with TRBJ1-1; D not certain. Germline CDR1 and CDR2: SGHTA and FQGTGA. There are 13 residues in the CDR3. Trimming removed 5 bases at V and 0 bases at J, with 7 bases between. Drawing the rest from reference TRBV7-3 and TRBJ1-1, the complete variable domain is GAGVSQTPSNKVTEKGKYVELRCDPISGHTALYWYRQSLGQGPEFLIYFQGTGAADDSGLPNDRFFAVRPEGSVSTLKIQRTERGDSAVYLCASSPGMNTEAFFGQGTRLTVV.

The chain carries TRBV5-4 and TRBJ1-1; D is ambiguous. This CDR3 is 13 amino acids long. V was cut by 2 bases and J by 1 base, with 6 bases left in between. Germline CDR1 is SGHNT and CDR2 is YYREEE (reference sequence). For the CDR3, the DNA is TGTGCCAGCAGCTTAATCAGGAACACTGAAGCTTTCTTT. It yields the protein CASSLIRNTEAFF.

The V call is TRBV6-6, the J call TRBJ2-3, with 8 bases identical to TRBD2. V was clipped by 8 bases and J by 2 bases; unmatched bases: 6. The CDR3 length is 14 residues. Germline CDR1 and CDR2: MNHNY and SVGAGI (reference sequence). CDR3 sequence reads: CASLSGGYTDTQYF. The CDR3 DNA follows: TGTGCCAGCTTGTCGGGGGGGTACACAGATACGCAGTATTTT.

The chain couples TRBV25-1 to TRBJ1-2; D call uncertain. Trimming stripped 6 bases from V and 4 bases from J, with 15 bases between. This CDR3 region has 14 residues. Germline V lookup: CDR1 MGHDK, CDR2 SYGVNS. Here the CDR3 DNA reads TGTGCCAGCAGAGCGGACGGTGGGGTCTATGGCTACACCTTC. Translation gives CASRADGGVYGYTF.

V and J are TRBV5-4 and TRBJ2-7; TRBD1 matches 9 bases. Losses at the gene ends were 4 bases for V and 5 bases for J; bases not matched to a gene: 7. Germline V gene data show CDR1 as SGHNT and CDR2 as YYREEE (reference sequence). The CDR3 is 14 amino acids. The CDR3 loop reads CASSPGTGRHEQYF. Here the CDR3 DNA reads TGTGCCAGCAGCCCTGGGACAGGGCGCCACGAGCAGTACTTC.

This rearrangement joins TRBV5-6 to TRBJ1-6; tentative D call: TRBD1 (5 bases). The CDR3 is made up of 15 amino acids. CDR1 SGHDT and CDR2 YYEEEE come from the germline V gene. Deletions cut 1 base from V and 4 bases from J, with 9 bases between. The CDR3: CASSLRGEYNSPLHF. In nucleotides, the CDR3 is TGTGCCAGCAGCTTGAGAGGGGAGTATAATTCACCCCTCCACTTT.

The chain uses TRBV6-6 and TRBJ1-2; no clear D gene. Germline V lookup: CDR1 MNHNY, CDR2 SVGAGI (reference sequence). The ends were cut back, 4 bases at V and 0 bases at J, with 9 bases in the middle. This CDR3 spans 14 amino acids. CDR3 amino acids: CASSFPGPNYGYTF. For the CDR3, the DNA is TGTGCCAGCAGTTTCCCCGGGCCTAACTATGGCTACACCTTC.

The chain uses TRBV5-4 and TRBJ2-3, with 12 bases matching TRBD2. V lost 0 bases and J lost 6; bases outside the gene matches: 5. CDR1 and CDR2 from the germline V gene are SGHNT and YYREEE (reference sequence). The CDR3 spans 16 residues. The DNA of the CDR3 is TGTGCCAGCAGCTTGGGGACTAGCGGGATGGGTGATACGCAGTATTTT. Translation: CASSLGTSGMGDTQYF.

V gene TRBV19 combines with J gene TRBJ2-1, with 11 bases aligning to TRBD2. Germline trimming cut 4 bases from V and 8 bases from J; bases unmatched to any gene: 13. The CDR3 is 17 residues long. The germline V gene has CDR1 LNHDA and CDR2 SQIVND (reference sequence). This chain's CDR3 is CASSTHYTSGGRDEQFF. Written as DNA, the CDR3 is TGTGCCAGTAGTACTCACTATACTAGCGGGGGAAGGGATGAGCAGTTCTTC.

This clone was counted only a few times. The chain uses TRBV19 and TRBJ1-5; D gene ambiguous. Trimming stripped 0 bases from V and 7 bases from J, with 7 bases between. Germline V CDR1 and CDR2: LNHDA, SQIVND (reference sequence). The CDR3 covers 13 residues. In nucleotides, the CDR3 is TGTGCCAGTAGTATAGACAGCTACCAGCCCCAGCATTTT. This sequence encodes CASSIDSYQPQHF.

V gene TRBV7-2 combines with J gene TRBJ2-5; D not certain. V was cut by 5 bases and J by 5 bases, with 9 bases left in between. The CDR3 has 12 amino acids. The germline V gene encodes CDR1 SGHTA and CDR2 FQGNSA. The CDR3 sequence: CASSQPPETQYF. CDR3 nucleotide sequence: TGTGCCAGCAGCCAACCCCCGGAGACCCAGTACTTC.

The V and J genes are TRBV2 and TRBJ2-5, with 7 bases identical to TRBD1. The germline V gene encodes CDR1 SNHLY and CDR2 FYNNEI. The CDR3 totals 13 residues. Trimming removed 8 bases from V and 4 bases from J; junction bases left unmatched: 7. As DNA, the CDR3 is TGTGCCAGCGGAAGTAGGGGGCGAGAGACCCAGTACTTC. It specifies CASGSRGRETQYF.

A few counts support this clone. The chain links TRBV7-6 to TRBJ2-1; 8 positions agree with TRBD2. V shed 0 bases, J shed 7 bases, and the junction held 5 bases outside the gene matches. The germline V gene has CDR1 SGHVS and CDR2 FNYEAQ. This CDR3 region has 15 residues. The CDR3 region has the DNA TGTGCCAGCAGCTTAGCCGGGGGGGCAGGGAATGAGCAGTTCTTC. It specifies CASSLAGGAGNEQFF.

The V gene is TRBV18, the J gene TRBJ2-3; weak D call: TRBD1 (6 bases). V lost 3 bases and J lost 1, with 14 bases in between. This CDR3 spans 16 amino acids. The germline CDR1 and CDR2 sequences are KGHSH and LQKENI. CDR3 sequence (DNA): TGTGCCAGCTCACCGCTAGGGGGTCCCCGCACAGATACGCAGTATTTT. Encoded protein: CASSPLGGPRTDTQYF.

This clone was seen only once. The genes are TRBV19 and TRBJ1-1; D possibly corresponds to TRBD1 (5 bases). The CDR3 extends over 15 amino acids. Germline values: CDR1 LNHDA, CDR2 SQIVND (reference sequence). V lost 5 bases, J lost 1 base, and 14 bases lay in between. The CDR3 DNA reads TGTGCCAGTAGTTCGCCGGGACGGGCGAACACTGAAGCTTTCTTT. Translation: CASSSPGRANTEAFF. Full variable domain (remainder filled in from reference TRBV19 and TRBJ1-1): DGGITQSPKYLFRKEGQNVTLSCEQNLNHDAMYWYRQDPGQGLRLIYYSQIVNDFQKGDIAEGYSVSREKKESFPLTVTSAQKNPTAFYLCASSSPGRANTEAFFGQGTRLTVV.

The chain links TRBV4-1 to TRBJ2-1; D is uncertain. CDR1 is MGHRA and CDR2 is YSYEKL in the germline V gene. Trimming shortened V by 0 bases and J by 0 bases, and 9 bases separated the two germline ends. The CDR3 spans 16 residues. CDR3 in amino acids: CASSQELVGSYNEQFF. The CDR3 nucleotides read TGCGCCAGCAGCCAAGAGTTGGTGGGCTCCTACAATGAGCAGTTCTTC.

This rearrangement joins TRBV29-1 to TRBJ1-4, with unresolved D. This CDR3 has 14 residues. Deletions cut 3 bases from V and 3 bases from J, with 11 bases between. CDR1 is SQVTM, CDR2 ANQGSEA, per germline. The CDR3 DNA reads TGCAGCGTTGAGCCCGTACGCTCTAATGAAAAACTGTTTTTT. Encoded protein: CSVEPVRSNEKLFF.